Below, 8 T cell receptor beta chains from the same sample are listed, as sequenced in a study of blood T cell repertoires in COVID-19. The method was immunoSEQ multiplex PCR; TCRdb's version includes in-frame clones alone and lacks a portion of them. The sample yields some 260,000 clones, roughly 80% seen once. Sequenced material: peripheral blood. All receptors derive from a man older than 75 with acute or convalescent COVID-19.

The sample holds one count of this clone. This chain uses TRBV3-1 (or the pseudogene TRBV3-2) with TRBJ2-3; 7 bases fit TRBD2. The V gene end was trimmed by 6 bases and the J gene end by 5 bases; junction bases not matched to a gene: 8. The CDR3 is 14 residues long. Germline CDR1 and CDR2: LGHDT and YNNKEL (reference sequence). As DNA, the CDR3 is TGTGCCAGCAGTGGGGGGGGATGGATAGATACGCAGTATTTT. Translated: CASSGGGWIDTQYF.

The V gene is TRBV3-1 (or the pseudogene TRBV3-2), the J gene TRBJ1-1, with 7 bases identical to TRBD1. With 6 bases clipped from V and 1 base from J, the junction kept 5 bases outside the gene matches. This CDR3 region has 14 residues. Looked up from germline, CDR1 is LGHDT and CDR2 is YNNKEL (reference sequence). CDR3 region: CASRIRDRNTEAFF. The CDR3 DNA sequence: TGTGCCAGCAGGATTCGGGACAGGAACACTGAAGCTTTCTTT.

The chain combines TRBV29-1 with TRBJ2-1; 9 nucleotides agree with TRBD1. CDR3 length equals 15 residues. Losses at the gene ends were 2 bases for V and 8 bases for J; bases not matched to a gene: 10. The germline V gene has CDR1 SQVTM and CDR2 ANQGSEA. The CDR3 DNA is TGCAGCGTTGAAATCCAGGACAGGGGAGGGTATGAGCAGTTCTTC. This translates into CSVEIQDRGGYEQFF.

Remarks on this clone: This sample also contains other DNA sequences that code for the same CDR3. V and J are TRBV5-1 and TRBJ1-2; 10 nucleotides agree with TRBD1. The CDR3 has 14 amino acids. Germline lookup yields CDR1 SGHRS and CDR2 YFSETQ. J was trimmed by 8 bases and V by 2 bases; bases with no gene match: 6. The CDR3 sequence is CASSFSGQGEGYTF. CDR3 bases: TGCGCCAGCAGCTTTAGCGGACAGGGGGAAGGCTACACCTTC. Full variable domain (remainder filled in from reference TRBV5-1 and TRBJ1-2): KAGVTQTPRYLIKTRGQQVTLSCSPISGHRSVSWYQQTPGQGLQFLFEYFSETQRNKGNFPGRFSGRQFSNSRSEMNVSTLELGDSALYLCASSFSGQGEGYTFGSGTRLTVV.

This clone was detected once. V usage is TRBV6-5 and J usage is TRBJ2-7; 7 bases map to TRBD1. The junction had 7 bases not matched to a gene; V was cut back by 6 bases and J by 2 bases. Germline values: CDR1 MNHEY, CDR2 SVGAGI. The CDR3 sequence is 14 residues long. The CDR3 loop reads CASSPGGRTYEQYF. Here the CDR3 DNA reads TGTGCCAGCAGCCCAGGGGGTCGGACCTACGAGCAGTACTTC.

This clone was detected once. V usage is TRBV19 and J usage is TRBJ2-2; D is possibly TRBD2 (7 bases). Deletions cut 3 bases from V and 3 bases from J, with 14 bases between. CDR1 LNHDA and CDR2 SQIVND come from the germline V gene (reference sequence). This CDR3 is 16 amino acids long. The CDR3 loop is CASSISGGAYTGELFF. The CDR3 DNA follows: TGTGCCAGTAGTATCAGTGGGGGGGCTTACACCGGGGAGCTGTTTTTT.

The chain uses TRBV11-3 and TRBJ2-1, with 8 bases lining up with TRBD2. This CDR3 is built from 16 residues. Trimming took 5 bases from V and 5 from J; bases not matched to a gene: 11. The V gene's germline CDR1 is SGHNT and CDR2 YENEEA. DNA for the CDR3: TGTGCCAGCAGCCGTCGGGGGGCGGGAGGCCACAATGAGCAGTTCTTC. Translating it yields CASSRRGAGGHNEQFF.

The V call is TRBV15, the J call TRBJ2-3; D perhaps matches TRBD1 (6 bases). Trimming removed 0 bases from V and 6 bases from J, with 7 bases in between. CDR1 and CDR2 (germline): LNHNV, YYDKDF (reference sequence). This CDR3 contains 13 residues. Written as DNA, the CDR3 is TGTGCCACCAGCAGAGAAAGGGGGGATACGCAGTATTTT. Translation: CATSRERGDTQYF.